Described below is a single T cell receptor (beta chain) sequence and its context. This sample is drawn from a study of blood T cell repertoires in COVID-19. Study-level information: Acute and convalescent COVID-19 samples came from the United States, Italy and Spain. Sample material is recorded as cDNA or gDNA derived from T cells, B-cell-depleted T cells, or PBMCs.

V lost 9 bases and J lost 7; bases outside the gene matches: 13. The germline V gene encodes CDR1 MDHEN and CDR2 SYDVKM. The CDR3 spans 14 residues. Patients at the Seattle site were enrolled during active infection and followed longitudinally. How the authors handled the data: Estimated nucleated cell counts came from reference gene primer amplification. Generated by immunoSEQ multiplex PCR, the TCRdb table keeps only in-frame clones and is missing some. The V and J calls and the clone size are those of that table, but D and trimming were determined from the DNA. The sample includes about 210,000 clones, approximately 81% of them seen just once.

The sequenced sample consisted of peripheral blood. The clonotype was recovered from a woman of 80 years or more with COVID-19, enrolled during active disease. V gene TRBV28 combines with J gene TRBJ1-2; 8 bases map to TRBD1. CDR3 sequence (DNA): TGTGCCAGTGCTCCAGGGGGCCGGGGAGTTGGCTACACCTTC. It codes for CASAPGGRGVGYTF.